This entry lists 19 T cell receptor beta chains sequenced from one sample in a study of T-cell reconstitution after alpha-beta-depleted transplantation in children. The library targeted TCRbeta and was prepared with unique molecular identifiers. TCRdb re-called the PCR reads through MiXCR, storing one row per CDR3 protein. Counted here are 600,000 or so distinct CDR3 sequences, more than 20% occurring once; the ten biggest clones make up 14%. Sequencing used PBMCs, mostly from graft donor cells, obtained 360 days after TCRalphabeta/CD19-depleted stem cell transplant. These receptors were taken from a boy less than two years old who had a stem cell transplant for acute myeloid leukemia, so the T cells may come from the graft donor.

This clonotype was seen a few times. The chain couples TRBV5-1 to TRBJ2-3; no firm D call. Trimming shortened V by 4 bases and J by 2 bases, and 17 bases separated the two germline ends. The CDR3 runs 16 residues. Germline V lookup: CDR1 SGHRS, CDR2 YFSETQ. CDR3 coding DNA: TGCGCCAGCAGCCAGCTTCCTGGTGAGAACACAGATACGCAGTATTTT. Protein sequence: CASSQLPGENTDTQYF. Using reference TRBV5-1 and TRBJ2-3 for the parts outside the CDR3, the full variable domain is KAGVTQTPRYLIKTRGQQVTLSCSPISGHRSVSWYQQTPGQGLQFLFEYFSETQRNKGNFPGRFSGRQFSNSRSEMNVSTLELGDSALYLCASSQLPGENTDTQYFGPGTRLTVL.

Many counts were recorded for this clonotype. The V call is TRBV12-3 or TRBV12-4, the J call TRBJ2-7; TRBD1 aligns across 8 bases. Trimming removed 6 bases from V and 6 bases from J; junction bases left unmatched: 10. This CDR3 spans 14 amino acids. CDR3 in DNA: TGTGCCAGCAGGACAGGGGCGGGATCTGGCGAGCAGTACTTC. This gives the protein CASRTGAGSGEQYF.

This rearrangement joins TRBV18 to TRBJ2-5; 7 bases agree with TRBD1. Germline V gene sequence: CDR1 KGHSH, CDR2 LQKENI. CDR3 size: 14 residues. The V and J ends lost 5 bases and 4 bases, in that order; junction bases with no gene match: 7. Written as DNA, the CDR3 is TGTGCCAGCTCAGAGGGGGCTCTTGGAGAGACCCAGTACTTC. This encodes CASSEGALGETQYF.

The J gene is TRBJ2-7, the V gene TRBV5-5, with a tentative D call TRBD2 (5 bases). Trimming shortened V by 4 bases and J by 2 bases, and 13 bases separated the two germline ends. This CDR3 has 14 residues. The germline gives CDR1 SGHKS, CDR2 YYEKEE (reference sequence). The CDR3 DNA follows: TGTGCCAGCAGCCCACTTCTGGAGGCCTACGAGCAGTACTTC. This codes for CASSPLLEAYEQYF.

The chain uses TRBV4-3 and TRBJ2-7, with 8 bases lining up with TRBD2. Germline CDR1 is LGHNA and CDR2 is YSLEER. CDR3 size: 18 residues. V gave up 2 bases and J gave up 3 bases; unmatched junction bases: 15. The CDR3 loop reads CASSQTLTPGLGVYEQYF. CDR3 coding DNA: TGCGCCAGCAGCCAAACTCTAACCCCGGGACTAGGGGTCTACGAGCAGTACTTC.

This clonotype was detected a few times. This chain's CDR3 is CSVVPSPNQPQHF. CDR3 sequence (DNA): TGCAGCGTTGTGCCCAGCCCCAATCAGCCCCAGCATTTT. V gene TRBV29-1 combines with J gene TRBJ1-5, with no clear D. Germline V gene lookup returns CDR1 SQVTM and CDR2 ANQGSEA. V gave up 4 bases and J gave up 3 bases, with 10 bases separating them. The CDR3 spans 13 residues.

The chain has TRBV7-9 and TRBJ2-7; D is perhaps TRBD1 or TRBD2 (5 bases each). The CDR3 covers 15 residues. Germline CDR1 is SEHNR and CDR2 is FQNEAQ (reference sequence). Trimming cost V 5 bases and J 0 bases, with 14 bases left between them. The CDR3 sequence: CASSLGVLSSYEQYF. The CDR3 nucleotides read TGTGCCAGCAGCCTGGGGGTCCTGAGCTCCTACGAGCAGTACTTC. The full variable domain, rest sourced from reference TRBV7-9 and TRBJ2-7, is DTGVSQNPRHKITKRGQNVTFRCDPISEHNRLYWYRQTLGQGPEFLTYFQNEAQLEKSRLLSDRFSAERPKGSFSTLEIQRTEQGDSAMYLCASSLGVLSSYEQYFGPGTRLTVT.

In this sample, this clonotype turned up a few times. A read error may explain this, as a much larger clone is one base away. This chain uses TRBV7-4 with TRBJ2-7, with 12 bases matching TRBD2. Germline CDR1 reads SGHVT; CDR2 reads SQSDAQ. Unmatched junction bases numbered 1, after V lost 4 bases and J lost 3 bases. This CDR3 is built from 14 residues. The CDR3 is CASSSSGGDYEQYF. The CDR3 region has the DNA TGTGCCAGCAGCTCTAGCGGGGGGGACTACGAGCAGTACTTC. Full variable domain (rest looked up from reference TRBV7-4 and TRBJ2-7): GAGVSQSPRYKVAKRGRDVALRCDSISGHVTLYWYRQTLGQGSEVLTYSQSDAQRDKSGRPSGRFSAERPERSVSTLKIQRTEQGDSAVYLCASSSSGGDYEQYFGPGTRLTVT.

The V gene is TRBV20-1, the J gene TRBJ2-2, with 9 bases lining up with TRBD1. This CDR3 is built from 15 residues. Germline assignment: CDR1 DFQATT and CDR2 SNEGSKA (reference sequence). Losses at the gene ends were 1 base for V and 1 base for J; bases not matched to a gene: 1. Written as DNA, the CDR3 is TGCAGTGCTAGAGGGGACAGGGTGAACACCGGGGAGCTGTTTTTT. The encoded protein is CSARGDRVNTGELFF.

J is TRBJ2-4 and V is TRBV7-2; maybe TRBD1 (6 bases). V was clipped by 3 bases and J by 5 bases, with 11 bases between them. Per the germline V gene, CDR1 is SGHTA and CDR2 is FQGNSA. The CDR3 is 14 amino acids. This CDR3 reads CASSFRGGENIQYF. CDR3 bases: TGTGCCAGCAGCTTTCGAGGGGGAGAAAACATTCAGTACTTC.

This clonotype showed up just a few times. The chain uses TRBV20-1 and TRBJ2-6, with 7 bases aligning to TRBD2. The CDR3 covers 14 residues. After removal of 6 bases from V and 0 bases from J, the junction contained 2 bases not matched to a gene. CDR1 and CDR2 from the germline V gene are DFQATT and SNEGSKA (reference sequence). CDR3 sequence reads: CSALASSGANVLTF. DNA of the CDR3: TGCAGTGCACTAGCGTCCTCTGGGGCCAACGTCCTGACTTTC.

Ten or more counts support this clonotype. The genes are TRBV29-1 and TRBJ1-5; 9 positions agree with TRBD1. J was trimmed by 5 bases and V by 1 base; bases with no gene match: 3. The CDR3 totals 14 residues. Germline loops: CDR1 SQVTM, CDR2 ANQGSEA. The CDR3 nucleotides read TGCAGCGTTGAAGGGGACAGGGACGATCAGCCCCAGCATTTT. Protein product: CSVEGDRDDQPQHF.

V gene TRBV4-3 combines with J gene TRBJ2-1, with 9 bases aligning to TRBD2. Germline CDR1 and CDR2: LGHNA and YSLEER. CDR3 length: 16 amino acids. With V trimmed by 6 bases and J by 4 bases, 10 bases remained unmatched. Here the CDR3 reads CASSFEGLAGYNEQFF. CDR3 nucleotides: TGCGCCAGCAGTTTCGAAGGGCTAGCGGGGTACAATGAGCAGTTCTTC.

V gene TRBV5-1 combines with J gene TRBJ1-2; D not resolved. Germline V gives CDR1 SGHRS, CDR2 YFSETQ. The V and J ends lost 2 bases and 2 bases respectively, with 16 bases between them. The CDR3 is 16 amino acids. This CDR3 reads CASSFVSDGSNYGYTF. The CDR3 DNA is TGCGCCAGCAGCTTCGTAAGTGACGGGTCAAACTATGGCTACACCTTC.

In this sample, this clonotype turned up many times. The rearrangement joins TRBV18 to TRBJ2-7; D is possibly TRBD2 (5 bases). The germline gives CDR1 KGHSH, CDR2 LQKENI. This CDR3 has 12 amino acids. Trimming removed 3 bases at V and 5 bases at J, with 8 bases between. The CDR3 reads CASSPHGDEQYV. As DNA, the CDR3 is TGTGCCAGCTCACCCCACGGGGACGAGCAGTACGTC.

The V call is TRBV20-1, the J call TRBJ2-7, with 7 bases aligning to TRBD1. The CDR3 covers 16 residues. The germline CDR1 and CDR2 sequences are DFQATT and SNEGSKA (reference sequence). The V gene end was trimmed by 0 bases and the J gene end by 2 bases; junction bases not matched to a gene: 10. CDR3 sequence reads: CSARDSRGTDTYEQYV. CDR3 sequence (DNA): TGCAGTGCTAGAGATTCGAGGGGGACAGACACCTACGAGCAGTACGTC.

This clonotype came up a few times. The chain is built from TRBV29-1 and TRBJ1-2; 7 nucleotides agree with TRBD1. The germline V gene has CDR1 SQVTM and CDR2 ANQGSEA. J gave up 8 bases and V 3 bases, and 3 bases lay outside the gene matches. The CDR3 has 11 residues. The CDR3 spells CSVDRGQGYTF. CDR3 nucleotide sequence: TGCAGCGTTGATAGGGGGCAGGGCTACACCTTC.

This clonotype was seen many times. The chain carries TRBV20-1 and TRBJ2-2; no definite D call. The CDR3 covers 12 residues. Germline CDR1 reads DFQATT; CDR2 reads SNEGSKA (reference sequence). Trimming took off 6 bases at V and 1 base at J, with 6 bases between the two ends. The CDR3 DNA reads TGCAGTGCGGGAAAGAACACCGGGGAGCTGTTTTTT. Its protein product is CSAGKNTGELFF.

This rearrangement joins TRBV13 to TRBJ2-7, with D possibly called TRBD1 or TRBD2 (5 bases each). V lost 7 bases and J lost 0, with 10 bases in between. The CDR3 spans 13 residues. Looked up from germline, CDR1 is PRHDT and CDR2 is FYEKMQ (reference sequence). The CDR3: CASTGPSSYEQYF. DNA for the CDR3: TGTGCCAGCACGGGACCGAGCTCCTACGAGCAGTACTTC. The whole variable domain, filled in from reference TRBV13 and TRBJ2-7, reads AAGVIQSPRHLIKEKRETATLKCYPIPRHDTVYWYQQGPGQDPQFLISFYEKMQSDKGSIPDRFSAQQFSDYHSELNMSSLELGDSALYFCASTGPSSYEQYFGPGTRLTVT.